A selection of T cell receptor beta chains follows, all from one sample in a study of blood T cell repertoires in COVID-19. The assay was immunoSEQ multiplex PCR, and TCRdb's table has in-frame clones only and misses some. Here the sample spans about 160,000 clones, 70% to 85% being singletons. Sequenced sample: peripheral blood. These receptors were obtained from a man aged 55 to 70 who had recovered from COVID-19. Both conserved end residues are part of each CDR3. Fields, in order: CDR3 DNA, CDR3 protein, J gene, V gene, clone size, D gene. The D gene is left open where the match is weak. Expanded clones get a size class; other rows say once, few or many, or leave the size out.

DNA: TGTGCCAGCAGCTTAGACCCTGGCAACTACGAGCAGTACTTC; CDR3: CASSLDPGNYEQYF; J: TRBJ2-7; V: TRBV11-1; size: -; D: -
DNA: TGCAGCGTTAGCGGGCCTATCTCCTACGAGCAGTACTTC; CDR3: CSVSGPISYEQYF; J: TRBJ2-7; V: TRBV29-1; size: -; D: -
DNA: TGTGCCAGCAGCCCTCTCCGGCAGGGGGCATCAGATACGCAGTATTTT; CDR3: CASSPLRQGASDTQYF; J: TRBJ2-3; V: TRBV11-2; size: -; D: TRBD1
DNA: TGTGCCAGCAGCTTATGGGGCCCTTATGAAAAACTGTTTTTT; CDR3: CASSLWGPYEKLFF; J: TRBJ1-4; V: TRBV5-6; size: -; D: -
DNA: TGTGCCAGCAGCCCTCGACCGGGACAGGGGGATTCACCCCTCCACTTT; CDR3: CASSPRPGQGDSPLHF; J: TRBJ1-6; V: TRBV7-8; size: -; D: TRBD1
DNA: TGTGCCAGCAGCCAAGATCCAGGTCGGGGGACTGAAGCTTTCTTT; CDR3: CASSQDPGRGTEAFF; J: TRBJ1-1; V: TRBV3-1/TRBV3-2; size: -; D: -
DNA: TGTGCCAGCAGCCCGCGACAGGGGAGCTCCTACGAGCAGTACTTC; CDR3: CASSPRQGSSYEQYF; J: TRBJ2-7; V: TRBV7-2; size: once; D: TRBD1
DNA: TGTGCCATCAGTGATGGCAACACAGATACGCAGTATTTT; CDR3: CAISDGNTDTQYF; J: TRBJ2-3; V: TRBV10-3; size: few; D: -
DNA: TGTGCCAGCTCACCGTTCCAGGGAAACGAAAAACTGTTTTTT; CDR3: CASSPFQGNEKLFF; J: TRBJ1-4; V: TRBV18; size: -; D: -
DNA: TGTGCCAGCAGCCTGGCTAGCGGGGGACGGCACAATGAGCAGTTCTTC; CDR3: CASSLASGGRHNEQFF; J: TRBJ2-1; V: TRBV5-4; size: -; D: TRBD2
DNA: TGCGCCAGCAGCTGGACAGGGGGCAATCAGCCCCAGCATTTT; CDR3: CASSWTGGNQPQHF; J: TRBJ1-5; V: TRBV5-1; size: -; D: TRBD1
DNA: TGCAGCGTTGTTCAGGGATCGCATGGCTACACCTTC; CDR3: CSVVQGSHGYTF; J: TRBJ1-2; V: TRBV29-1; size: -; D: -
DNA: TGTGCCAGCAGTGAAGCGCAGGGGCAGGTGGGGCAGTACTTC; CDR3: CASSEAQGQVGQYF; J: TRBJ2-7; V: TRBV6-1; size: -; D: -
DNA: TGTGCCAGCAGCTCGGGGGGTGGCTACACCTTC; CDR3: CASSSGGGYTF; J: TRBJ1-2; V: TRBV7-6; size: -; D: -
DNA: TGTGCCAGCAGCTTTGGGGGGGACTACGAGCAGTACTTC; CDR3: CASSFGGDYEQYF; J: TRBJ2-7; V: TRBV7-3; size: -; D: TRBD2
DNA: TGTGCCAGCAGCCGCAGCGAGGGGGACTCCTACAATGAGCAGTTCTTC; CDR3: CASSRSEGDSYNEQFF; J: TRBJ2-1; V: TRBV9; size: -; D: -
DNA: TGTGCCAGCAGCTTTGGGGGACAGGGGGTCGAGCAGTACTTC; CDR3: CASSFGGQGVEQYF; J: TRBJ2-7; V: TRBV7-9; size: few; D: TRBD1
DNA: TGTGCCAGCAGCGCCTCGACTAGCGGGGGGTCCGGGGAGCTGTTTTTT; CDR3: CASSASTSGGSGELFF; J: TRBJ2-2; V: TRBV9; size: -; D: TRBD2
DNA: TGCGCCAGCACCGAGGGGGAGGGCCCCTACAATGAGCAGTTCTTC; CDR3: CASTEGEGPYNEQFF; J: TRBJ2-1; V: TRBV23-1; size: -; D: -
DNA: TGTGCCAGCAGCCCCCGGGGGTATGGCTACACCTTC; CDR3: CASSPRGYGYTF; J: TRBJ1-2; V: TRBV11-2; size: -; D: -